One TCR beta chain is described in this entry. The record originates from a study of radiation and T cells in renal cell carcinoma. Study overall: Nephrectomy followed 15 Gy stereotactic body radiation by 4 weeks.

Assay: immunoSEQ multiplex PCR; the TCRdb copy retains only in-frame clones and omits some. The sample lists about 49,000 clones, 75% to 85% occurring once. The CDR3 has 16 amino acids. V was cut by 4 bases and J by 0 bases, with 13 bases left in between. Germline V gene data show CDR1 as MNHEY and CDR2 as SMNVEV (reference sequence). Time point noted: baseline pretreatment blood. The treatment denotes: 15 Gy SBRT to primary tumor, nephrectomy 4 weeks later. Clear cell pathology was present in this patient's renal cell carcinoma. Material: blood, obtained from a patient whose treatment included radiotherapy and nephrectomy. The rearrangement uses TRBV27 and TRBJ1-5, with D perhaps TRBD1 (5 bases). This TCR came from an older woman with renal cell carcinoma. The DNA of the CDR3 is TGTGCCAGCAGTTCCACAGGCTATAATAGCAATCAGCCCCAGCATTTT. This codes for CASSSTGYNSNQPQHF.